This TCR beta chain was sequenced in a study of blood T cell repertoires in COVID-19. Germline CDR1 SSHAT, CDR2 FNYEAQ (reference sequence). The CDR3 contains 16 residues. Clones were sequenced by immunoSEQ multiplex PCR, and TCRdb holds only the in-frame ones, with some missing. The sample holds roughly 160,000 clones; over 75% are singletons and the top ten take approximately 10%. This clone was found once. The junction and the germline gene differ at one end; a read error may be behind it. V gene TRBV7-7 combines with J gene TRBJ2-2; D is possibly TRBD2 (6 bases). This TCR derives from a man aged 50 or older who had recovered from COVID-19. The source material was PBMCs or T cells enriched from blood (not recorded which). The CDR3 DNA reads TGTGCTAGCAGCTTACGGGGACTCTCCAACACCGGGGAGCTGTTTTTT. The encoded protein is CASSLRGLSNTGELFF. The whole variable domain, filled in from reference TRBV7-7 and TRBJ2-2, reads GAGVSQSPRYKVTKRGQDVTLRCDPISSHATLYWYQQALGQGPEFLTYFNYEAQPDKSGLPSDRFSAERPEGSISTLTIQRTEQRDSAMYRCASSLRGLSNTGELFFGEGSRLTVL.